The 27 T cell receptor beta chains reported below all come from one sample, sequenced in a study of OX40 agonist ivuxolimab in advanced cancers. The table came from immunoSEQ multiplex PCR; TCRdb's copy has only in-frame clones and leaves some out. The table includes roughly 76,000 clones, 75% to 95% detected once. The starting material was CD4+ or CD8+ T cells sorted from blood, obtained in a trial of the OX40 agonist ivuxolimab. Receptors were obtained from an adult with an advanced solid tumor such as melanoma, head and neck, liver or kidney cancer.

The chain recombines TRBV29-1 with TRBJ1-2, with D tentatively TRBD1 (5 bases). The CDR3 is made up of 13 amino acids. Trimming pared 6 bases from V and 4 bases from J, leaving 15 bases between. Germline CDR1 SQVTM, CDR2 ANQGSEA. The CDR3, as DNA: TGCAGCGTGTCAGGGCAGGAGATCTATGGCTACACCTTC. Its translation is CSVSGQEIYGYTF.

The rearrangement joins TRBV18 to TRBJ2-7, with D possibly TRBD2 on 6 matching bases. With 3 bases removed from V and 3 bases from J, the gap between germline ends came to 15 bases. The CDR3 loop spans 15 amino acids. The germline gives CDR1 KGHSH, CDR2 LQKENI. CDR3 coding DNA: TGTGCCAGCTCACCCTCGTTGGGGGGAGGCTACGAGCAGTACTTC. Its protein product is CASSPSLGGGYEQYF.

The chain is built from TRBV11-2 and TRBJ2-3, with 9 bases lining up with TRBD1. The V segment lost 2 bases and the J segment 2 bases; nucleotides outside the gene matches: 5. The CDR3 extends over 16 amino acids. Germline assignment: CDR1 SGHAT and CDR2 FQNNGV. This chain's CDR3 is CASSLLRDRVTDTQYF. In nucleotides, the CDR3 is TGTGCCAGCAGCTTATTAAGGGACAGGGTCACAGATACGCAGTATTTT.

The CDR3 DNA is TGTGCCAGCAGTCTTTTAACAGGGATTGCGAATCAGCCCCAGCATTTT. This encodes CASSLLTGIANQPQHF. J is TRBJ1-5 and V is TRBV2; tentatively, D is TRBD1 (6 bases). There are 16 residues in the CDR3. The germline CDR1 and CDR2 sequences are SNHLY and FYNNEI. V was cut by 5 bases and J by 4 bases, with 18 bases left in between.

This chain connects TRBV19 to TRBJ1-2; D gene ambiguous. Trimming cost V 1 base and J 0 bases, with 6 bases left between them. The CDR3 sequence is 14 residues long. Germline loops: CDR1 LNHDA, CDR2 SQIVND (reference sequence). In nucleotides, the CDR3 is TGTGCCAGTAGTATAGGAGGAGCTAACTATGGCTACACCTTC. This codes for CASSIGGANYGYTF.

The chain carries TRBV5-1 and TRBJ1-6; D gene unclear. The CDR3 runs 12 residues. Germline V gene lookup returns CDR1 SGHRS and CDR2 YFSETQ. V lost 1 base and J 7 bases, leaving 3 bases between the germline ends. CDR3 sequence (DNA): TGCGCCAGCAGCTTGTTGAATTCACCCCTCCACTTT. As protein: CASSLLNSPLHF.

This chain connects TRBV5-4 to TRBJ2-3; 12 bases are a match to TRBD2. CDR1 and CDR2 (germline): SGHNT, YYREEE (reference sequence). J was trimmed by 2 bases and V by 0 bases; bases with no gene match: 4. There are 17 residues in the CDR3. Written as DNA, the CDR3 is TGTGCCAGCAGCTTGGACGGACTAGCGGGAATCACAGATACGCAGTATTTT. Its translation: CASSLDGLAGITDTQYF.

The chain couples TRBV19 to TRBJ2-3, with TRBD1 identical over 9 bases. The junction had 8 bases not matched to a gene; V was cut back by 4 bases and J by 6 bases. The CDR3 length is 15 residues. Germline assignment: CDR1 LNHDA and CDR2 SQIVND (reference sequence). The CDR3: CASSRPGQGSDTQYF. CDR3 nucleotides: TGTGCCAGTAGTAGGCCGGGACAGGGTTCGGATACGCAGTATTTT.

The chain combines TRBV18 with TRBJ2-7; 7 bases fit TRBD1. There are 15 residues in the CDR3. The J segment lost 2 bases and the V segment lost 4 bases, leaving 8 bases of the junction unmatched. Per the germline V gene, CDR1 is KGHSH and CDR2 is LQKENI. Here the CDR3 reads CASSLSGQAPYEQYF. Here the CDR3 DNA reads TGTGCCAGCTCACTTTCAGGACAGGCCCCCTACGAGCAGTACTTC.

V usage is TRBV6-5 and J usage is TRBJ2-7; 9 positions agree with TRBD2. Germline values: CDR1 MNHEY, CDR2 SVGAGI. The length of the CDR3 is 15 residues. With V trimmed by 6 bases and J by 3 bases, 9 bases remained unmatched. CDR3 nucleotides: TGTGCCAGCAGGCAGACGGCGGGAGGGAACTACGAGCAGTACTTC. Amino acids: CASRQTAGGNYEQYF.

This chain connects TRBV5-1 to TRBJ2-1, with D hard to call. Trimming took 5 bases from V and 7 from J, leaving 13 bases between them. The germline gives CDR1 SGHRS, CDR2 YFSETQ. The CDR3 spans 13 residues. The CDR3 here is CASRGDARNEQFF. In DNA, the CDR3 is TGCGCCAGCAGAGGTGACGCCCGGAATGAGCAGTTCTTC.

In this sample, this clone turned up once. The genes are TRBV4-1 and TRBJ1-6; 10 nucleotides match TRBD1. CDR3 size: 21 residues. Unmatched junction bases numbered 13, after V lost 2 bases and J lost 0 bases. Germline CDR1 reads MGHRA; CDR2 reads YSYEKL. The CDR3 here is CASSQRNPGQGKSSYNSPLHF. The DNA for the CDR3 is TGCGCCAGCAGCCAACGGAACCCGGGACAGGGGAAAAGCTCCTATAATTCACCCCTCCACTTT.

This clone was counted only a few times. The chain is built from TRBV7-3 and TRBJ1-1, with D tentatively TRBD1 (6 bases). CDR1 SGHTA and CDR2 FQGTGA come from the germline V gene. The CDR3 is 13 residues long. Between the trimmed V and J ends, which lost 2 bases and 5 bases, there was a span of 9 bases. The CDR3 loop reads CASSLQGRTEAFF. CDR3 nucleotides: TGTGCCAGCAGCTTACAGGGGAGGACTGAAGCTTTCTTT.

The CDR3 nucleotides read TGTGCCAGCAGCGAGGCCCCTTACGTGGGCGTTGGAAACACCATATATTTT. Translated, it gives CASSEAPYVGVGNTIYF. The chain recombines TRBV9 with TRBJ1-3; D is uncertain. In germline, CDR1 is SGDLS, CDR2 YYNGEE. Trimming shortened V by 3 bases and J by 3 bases, and 19 bases separated the two germline ends. This CDR3 is 17 amino acids long. The full variable domain, with the rest looked up from reference TRBV9 and TRBJ1-3, is DSGVTQTPKHLITATGQRVTLRCSPRSGDLSVYWYQQSLDQGLQFLIQYYNGEERAKGNILERFSAQQFPDLHSELNLSSLELGDSALYFCASSEAPYVGVGNTIYFGEGSWLTVV.

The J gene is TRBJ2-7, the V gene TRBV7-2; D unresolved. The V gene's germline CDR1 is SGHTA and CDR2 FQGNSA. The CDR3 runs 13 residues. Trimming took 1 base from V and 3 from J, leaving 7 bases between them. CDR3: CASSLGRLYEQYF. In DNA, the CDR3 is TGTGCCAGCAGCTTAGGGCGCCTCTACGAGCAGTACTTC.

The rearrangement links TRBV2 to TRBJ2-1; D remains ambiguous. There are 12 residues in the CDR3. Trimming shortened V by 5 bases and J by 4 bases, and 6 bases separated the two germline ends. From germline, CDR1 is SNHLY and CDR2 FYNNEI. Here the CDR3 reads CASSWDYNEQFF. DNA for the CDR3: TGTGCCAGCAGTTGGGATTACAATGAGCAGTTCTTC.

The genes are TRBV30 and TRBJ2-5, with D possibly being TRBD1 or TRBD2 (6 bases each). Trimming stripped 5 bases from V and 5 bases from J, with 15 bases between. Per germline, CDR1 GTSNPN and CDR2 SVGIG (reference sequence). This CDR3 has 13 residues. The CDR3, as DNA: TGTGCCTGGGAGGAGGGCCAGGGGGAGACCCAGTACTTC. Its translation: CAWEEGQGETQYF.

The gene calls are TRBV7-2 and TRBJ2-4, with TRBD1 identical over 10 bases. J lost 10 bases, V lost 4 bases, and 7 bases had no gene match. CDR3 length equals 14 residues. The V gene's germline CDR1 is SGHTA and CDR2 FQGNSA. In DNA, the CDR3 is TGTGCCAGCAGCTACCGGGACAGGGGTCAAATTCAGTACTTC. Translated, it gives CASSYRDRGQIQYF. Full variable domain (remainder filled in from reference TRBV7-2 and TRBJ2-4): GAGVSQSPSNKVTEKGKDVELRCDPISGHTALYWYRQSLGQGLEFLIYFQGNSAPDKSGLPSDRFSAERTGGSVSTLTIQRTQQEDSAVYLCASSYRDRGQIQYFGAGTRLSVL.

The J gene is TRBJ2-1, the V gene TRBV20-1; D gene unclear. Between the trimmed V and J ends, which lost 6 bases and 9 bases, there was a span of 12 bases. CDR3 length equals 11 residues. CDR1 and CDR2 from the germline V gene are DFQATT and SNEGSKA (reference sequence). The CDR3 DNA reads TGCAGTGCGGAACGGAGTTCTGAGCAGTTCTTC. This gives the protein CSAERSSEQFF.

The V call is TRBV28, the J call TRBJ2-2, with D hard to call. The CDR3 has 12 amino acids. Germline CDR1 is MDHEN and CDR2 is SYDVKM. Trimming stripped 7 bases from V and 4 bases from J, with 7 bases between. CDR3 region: CASNRATGELFF. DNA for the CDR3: TGTGCCAGCAATCGGGCCACCGGGGAGCTGTTTTTT.

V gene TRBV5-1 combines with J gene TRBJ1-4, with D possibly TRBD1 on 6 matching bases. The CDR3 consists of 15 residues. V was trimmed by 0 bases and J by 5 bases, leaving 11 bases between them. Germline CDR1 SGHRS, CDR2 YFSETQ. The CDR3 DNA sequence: TGCGCCAGCAGCTTGGCCACCCAGGGGAATGAAAAACTGTTTTTT. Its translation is CASSLATQGNEKLFF.

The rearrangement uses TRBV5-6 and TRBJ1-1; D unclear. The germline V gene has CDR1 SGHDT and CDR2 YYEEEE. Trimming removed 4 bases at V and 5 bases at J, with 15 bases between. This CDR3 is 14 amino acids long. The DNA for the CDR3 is TGTGCCAGCAGCCCGTATGAGGGAGATACTGAAGCTTTCTTT. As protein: CASSPYEGDTEAFF. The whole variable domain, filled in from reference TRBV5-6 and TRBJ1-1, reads DAGVTQSPTHLIKTRGQQVTLRCSPKSGHDTVSWYQQALGQGPQFIFQYYEEEERQRGNFPDRFSGHQFPNYSSELNVNALLLGDSALYLCASSPYEGDTEAFFGQGTRLTVV.

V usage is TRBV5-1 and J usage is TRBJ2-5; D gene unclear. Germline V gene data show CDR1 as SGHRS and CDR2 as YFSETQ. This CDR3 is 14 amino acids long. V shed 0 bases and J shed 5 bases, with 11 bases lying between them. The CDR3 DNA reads TGCGCCAGCAGCTTGGTCGCGTACGGGGAGACCCAGTACTTC. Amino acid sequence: CASSLVAYGETQYF.

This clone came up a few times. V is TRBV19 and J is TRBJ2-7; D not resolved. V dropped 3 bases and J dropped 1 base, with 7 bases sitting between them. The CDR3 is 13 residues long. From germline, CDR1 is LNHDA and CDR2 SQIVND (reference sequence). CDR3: CASSMKASYEQYF. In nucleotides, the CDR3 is TGTGCCAGTAGTATGAAGGCGTCCTACGAGCAGTACTTC. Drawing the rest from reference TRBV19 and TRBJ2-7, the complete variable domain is DGGITQSPKYLFRKEGQNVTLSCEQNLNHDAMYWYRQDPGQGLRLIYYSQIVNDFQKGDIAEGYSVSREKKESFPLTVTSAQKNPTAFYLCASSMKASYEQYFGPGTRLTVT.

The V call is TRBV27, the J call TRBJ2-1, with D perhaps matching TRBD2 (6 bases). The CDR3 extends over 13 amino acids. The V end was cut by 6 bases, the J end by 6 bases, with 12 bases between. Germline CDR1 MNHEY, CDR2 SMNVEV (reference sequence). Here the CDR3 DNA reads TGTGCCAGCAGCCACACTAGCTCCAATGAGCAGTTCTTC. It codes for CASSHTSSNEQFF.

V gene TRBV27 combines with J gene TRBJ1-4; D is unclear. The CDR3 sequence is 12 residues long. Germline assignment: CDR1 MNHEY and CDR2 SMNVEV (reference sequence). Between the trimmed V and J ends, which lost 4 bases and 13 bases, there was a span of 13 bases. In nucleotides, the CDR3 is TGTGCCAGCAGTTCCCCGGGAGGGCGACTGTTTTTT. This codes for CASSSPGGRLFF.

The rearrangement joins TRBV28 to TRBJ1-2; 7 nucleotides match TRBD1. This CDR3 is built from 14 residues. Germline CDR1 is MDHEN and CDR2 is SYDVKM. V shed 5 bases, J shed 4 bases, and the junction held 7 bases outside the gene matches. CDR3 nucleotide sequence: TGTGCCAGCAGTCCCCCGGGACAGTCCTATGGCTACACCTTC. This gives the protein CASSPPGQSYGYTF.